This T cell receptor (beta chain) is drawn from a study of cytomegalovirus exposure and HLA in healthy donors. Study observations and caveats: Cytomegalovirus association was assigned to some 160 TCR beta chains. Within an earlier analysis, most TCR beta V segments proved productive either about 87% or about 30% of the time.

Amplification used 60 Vbeta primers and 13 Jbeta primers. TCRdb's copy holds only in-frame clones and misses some; the assay was immunoSEQ multiplex PCR. The sample includes 150,000 to 200,000 clones, about 12% seen only once; the top ten take approximately 8.4%. To note about this clone: Its specificity is unknown.

The source material was PBMCs. The receptor was derived from a man aged 45-60 years in good health and CMV-seropositive.

CDR3 amino acids: CASKGTGVGELFF. The CDR3 DNA is TGTGCCAGCAAGGGGACAGGGGTCGGGGAGCTGTTTTTT. V usage is TRBV6-6 and J usage is TRBJ2-2; 10 positions agree with TRBD1. The CDR3 runs 13 residues. From germline, CDR1 is MNHNY and CDR2 SVGAGI (reference sequence). V shed 7 bases and J 7 bases; nucleotides not matched to a gene: 3.